This TCR beta chain was captured by sequencing in a study of OX40 agonist ivuxolimab in advanced cancers. Study-level background: Every 2 weeks, ivuxolimab was infused into the patients intravenously at between 0.01 and 10 mg/kg. Points from the study as a whole: There was clonal expansion of CD4+ and CD8+ blood T cells by week 6 at 0.1 to 3.0 mg/kg.

A note on this clone: The antigen is undetermined.

If patients had autoimmune disease history or systemic immunosuppression, they were excluded. Repertoires were generated with immunoSEQ multiplex PCR, while TCRdb's copy carries only in-frame clones and drops some. The sample yields fewer than 40,000 clones, about 70% seen once. This specimen consisted of CD4+ or CD8+ T cells sorted from blood, obtained in a trial of the OX40 agonist ivuxolimab. This clonotype was sampled from an adult with an advanced solid tumor such as melanoma, head and neck, liver or kidney cancer.

The CDR3 DNA is TGCGCCAGCAGCTTGGGTTCGACGGGTCCGGATACGCAGTATTTT. It yields the protein CASSLGSTGPDTQYF. This sequence joins TRBV5-1 and TRBJ2-3; D is uncertain. CDR3 length equals 15 residues. Trimming pared 0 bases from V and 6 bases from J, leaving 14 bases between. CDR1 and CDR2 (germline): SGHRS, YFSETQ.